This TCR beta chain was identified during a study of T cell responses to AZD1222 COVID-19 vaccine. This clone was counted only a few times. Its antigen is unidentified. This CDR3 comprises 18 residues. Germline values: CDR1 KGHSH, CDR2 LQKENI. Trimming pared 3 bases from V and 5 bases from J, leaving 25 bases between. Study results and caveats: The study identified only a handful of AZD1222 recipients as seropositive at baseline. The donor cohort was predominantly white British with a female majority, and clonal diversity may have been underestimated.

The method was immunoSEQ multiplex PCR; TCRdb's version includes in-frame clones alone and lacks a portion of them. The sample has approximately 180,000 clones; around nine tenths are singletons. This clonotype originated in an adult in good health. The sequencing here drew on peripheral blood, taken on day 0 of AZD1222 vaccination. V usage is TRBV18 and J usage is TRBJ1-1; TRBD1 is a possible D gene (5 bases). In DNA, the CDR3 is TGTGCCAGCTCACCGCCCCGGTCAGGGAGAGTAGGGCGGACTGAAGCTTTCTTT. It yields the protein CASSPPRSGRVGRTEAFF.